Included here is one T cell receptor beta chain sequence, with context. This entry is derived from a study of blood T cell repertoires in COVID-19. Overall study context: Acute and convalescent COVID-19 specimens originated in the United States, Italy and Spain. From T cells, B-cell-depleted T cells, or PBMCs came the material, which was cDNA or gDNA.

Between the trimmed V and J ends, which lost 1 base and 3 bases, there was a span of 13 bases. The CDR3 runs 16 residues. Germline V lookup: CDR1 KGHSH, CDR2 LQKENI. Under the authors' procedure: Reference gene primers were amplified, and this amplification served to estimate nucleated cell counts. The protocol was immunoSEQ multiplex PCR, while the TCRdb copy is restricted to in-frame clones and leaves out a portion. That table gives V, J and clone size, and the DNA gave D and trimming. This table has roughly 150,000 clones, under 80% appearing once. The source of this sequence is a man between 65 and 79 years old with acute or convalescent COVID-19. Sequencing was carried out using peripheral blood. This chain joins TRBV18 and TRBJ2-1; tentative D call: TRBD1 (6 bases). The CDR3 nucleotides read TGTGCCAGCTCACCACGTGTACAGGGTGGCTACAATGAGCAGTTCTTC. Its translation: CASSPRVQGGYNEQFF.